The rows below give T cell receptor beta chains drawn from one sample of a study of T cell responses to AZD1222 COVID-19 vaccine. Profiled with immunoSEQ multiplex PCR; TCRdb holds only in-frame clones, not every one. The table lists some 140,000 clones, roughly 90% of them singletons, with more than 5.5% in the top ten. Sequencing used peripheral blood, obtained 28 days after the second AZD1222 dose. Source of these receptors: an adult who received the AZD1222 COVID-19 vaccine. CDR3s include the opening cysteine and the closing phenylalanine or tryptophan. A D gene is named only where the DNA matches it firmly. Only part of the rows carry a size: once, few, many, or a class if the clone is expanded.

>few|NA|TRBV12-3/TRBV12-4|TRBJ1-2
TGTGCCAGCAGTCCCTTTTCGGATTTCGAAACAACCTTC
CASSPFSDFETTF
>NA|NA|TRBV3-1/TRBV3-2|TRBJ1-2
TGTGCCAGCAGCCCTATGGCAGGCTGGGGCTACACCTTC
CASSPMAGWGYTF
>NA|TRBD1|TRBV19|TRBJ1-2
TGTGCCAGTAGTATCCCGACAGGGGAGTATGGCTACACCTTC
CASSIPTGEYGYTF
>NA|NA|TRBV7-2|TRBJ2-7
TGTGCCAGCAGCTTAGTTGGCGGATCCTACGAGCAGTACTTC
CASSLVGGSYEQYF
>NA|NA|TRBV19|TRBJ2-7
TGTGCCAGTAGTAGAGCAGCCACCAGCTCCTACGAGCAGTACTTC
CASSRAATSSYEQYF
>NA|NA|TRBV30|TRBJ1-3
TGTGCCTGGAGTGTCGGCCGGACCGATGGAAACACCATATATTTT
CAWSVGRTDGNTIYF
>NA|NA|TRBV28|TRBJ1-2
TGTGCCAGCAGTTTGTCAGGACCCTATGGCTACACCTTC
CASSLSGPYGYTF
>few|TRBD1|TRBV7-9|TRBJ1-2
TGTGCCAGCAGCTATCTCCGTGACGACAGGGTGGATACCACCTTC
CASSYLRDDRVDTTF
>NA|NA|TRBV6-5|TRBJ1-2
TGTGCCAGCAGTTACAGGGACGGAGAATTGAGCTACACCTTC
CASSYRDGELSYTF
>NA|NA|TRBV29-1|TRBJ2-5
TGCAGCGTTTTTGAGGGGGGCGGGAGTGAGACCCAGTACTTC
CSVFEGGGSETQYF
>NA|NA|TRBV28|TRBJ2-4
TGTGCCAGCAGTTCAAGGCCCCTACGGGCGGGGCTAGCCAAAAACATTCAGTACTTC
CASSSRPLRAGLAKNIQYF
>NA|NA|TRBV3-1/TRBV3-2|TRBJ1-4
TGTGCCAGCAGCCAAGGACAGGCGGGGGAAAAACTGTTTTTT
CASSQGQAGEKLFF
>NA|NA|TRBV2|TRBJ1-2
TGTGCCAGCAGACAAGGGGGCTATGGCTACACCTTC
CASRQGGYGYTF
>NA|NA|TRBV21-1|TRBJ1-5
TGTGCCAGCAGCAAAAGGGTCCAGGGGAGCAATCAGCCCCAGCATTTT
CASSKRVQGSNQPQHF
>NA|TRBD2|TRBV4-1|TRBJ2-3
TGCGCCAGCAGCCAAGGAAGGACTAGCGGGAGCACAGATACGCAGTATTTT
CASSQGRTSGSTDTQYF
>NA|NA|TRBV14|TRBJ1-1
TGTGCCAGCAGTTCTACAGCGGGCACTGAAGCTTTCTTT
CASSSTAGTEAFF
>NA|NA|TRBV6-5|TRBJ1-3
TGTGCCAGCAGTCCTGACGGGAGAAACACCATATATTTT
CASSPDGRNTIYF
>NA|TRBD2|TRBV7-2|TRBJ2-4
TGTGCCAGCAGCTTAGAATCGGGGAGGGGAAACATTCAGTACTTC
CASSLESGRGNIQYF
>NA|NA|TRBV30|TRBJ1-6
TGTGCCTGCACTAGCTCCTATAATTCACCCCTCCACTTT
CACTSSYNSPLHF
>NA|TRBD2|TRBV12-3/TRBV12-4|TRBJ2-7
TGTGCCATCAGTGCGGGAGTAGGGTACGAGCAGTACTTC
CAISAGVGYEQYF
>few|NA|TRBV5-1|TRBJ1-1
TGCGCCAGCAGCTTGGCGACAGGCCTGAACACTGAAGCTTTCTTT
CASSLATGLNTEAFF
>NA|NA|TRBV5-5|TRBJ1-2
TGTGCCAGCAGTTATGCGGAGGTTACGAGTGGCTACACCTTC
CASSYAEVTSGYTF
>NA|NA|TRBV5-1|TRBJ1-1
TGCGCCAGCAGCTTGGAGGAGAACACTGAAGCTTTCTTT
CASSLEENTEAFF
>NA|NA|TRBV28|TRBJ1-3
TGTGCCAGCACCGGGACCACAGGAAACACCATATATTTT
CASTGTTGNTIYF
>NA|TRBD1|TRBV5-6|TRBJ1-5
TGTGCCAGCAGCTTGATGGACAGGGACTATCAGCCCCAGCATTTT
CASSLMDRDYQPQHF